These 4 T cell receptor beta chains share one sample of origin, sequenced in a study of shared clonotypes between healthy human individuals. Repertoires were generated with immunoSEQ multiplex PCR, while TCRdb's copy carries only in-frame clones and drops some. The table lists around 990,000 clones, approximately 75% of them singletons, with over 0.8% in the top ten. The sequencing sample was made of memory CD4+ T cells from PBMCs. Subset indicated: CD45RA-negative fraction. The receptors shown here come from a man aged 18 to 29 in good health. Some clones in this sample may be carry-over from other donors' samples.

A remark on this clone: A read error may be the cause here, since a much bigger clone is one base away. CDR3 nucleotide sequence: TGTGCCAGCAGCCGCCAGAAGAACACTGAAGCTTTCTTT. This sequence encodes CASSRQKNTEAFF. The chain joins TRBV7-2 to TRBJ1-1; no reliable D call. V gave up 5 bases and J gave up 1 base, with 8 bases separating them. Per the germline V gene, CDR1 is SGHTA and CDR2 is FQGNSA. The CDR3 runs to 13 residues.

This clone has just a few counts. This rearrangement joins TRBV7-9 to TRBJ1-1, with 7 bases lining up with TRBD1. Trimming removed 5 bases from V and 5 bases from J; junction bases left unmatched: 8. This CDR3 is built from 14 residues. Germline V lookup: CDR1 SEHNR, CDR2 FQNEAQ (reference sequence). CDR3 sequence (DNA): TGTGCCAGCAGCCGACCACAGGGGATGACTGAAGCTTTCTTT. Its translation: CASSRPQGMTEAFF.

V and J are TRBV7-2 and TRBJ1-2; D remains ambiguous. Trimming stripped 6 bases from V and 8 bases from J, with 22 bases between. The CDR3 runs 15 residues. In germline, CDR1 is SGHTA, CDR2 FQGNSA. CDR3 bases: TGTGCCAGCAGTCTAGGGCCTTACCCGGTTAGGGGCTACACCTTC. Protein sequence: CASSLGPYPVRGYTF.

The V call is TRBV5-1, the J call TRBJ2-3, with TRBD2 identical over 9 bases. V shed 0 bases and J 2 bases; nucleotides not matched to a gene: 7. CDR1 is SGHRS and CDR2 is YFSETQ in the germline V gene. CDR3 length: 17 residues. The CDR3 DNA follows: TGCGCCAGCAGCTTGGCCCGGGTAGCGGGGGACACAGATACGCAGTATTTT. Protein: CASSLARVAGDTDTQYF.